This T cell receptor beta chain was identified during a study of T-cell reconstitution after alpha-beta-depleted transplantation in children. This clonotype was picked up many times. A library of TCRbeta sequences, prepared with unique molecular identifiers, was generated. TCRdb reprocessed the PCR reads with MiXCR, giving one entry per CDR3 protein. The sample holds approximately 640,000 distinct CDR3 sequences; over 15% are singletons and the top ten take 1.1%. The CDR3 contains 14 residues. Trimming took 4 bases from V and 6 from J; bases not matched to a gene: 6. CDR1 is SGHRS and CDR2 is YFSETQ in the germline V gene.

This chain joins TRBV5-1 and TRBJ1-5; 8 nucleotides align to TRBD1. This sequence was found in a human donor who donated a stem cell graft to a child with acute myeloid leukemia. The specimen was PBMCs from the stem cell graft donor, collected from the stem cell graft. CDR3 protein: CASSTGQGGQPQHF. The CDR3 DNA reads TGCGCCAGCAGCACAGGACAGGGAGGTCAGCCCCAGCATTTT.